The following is a TCR beta chain sequence with its context. This CDR3 is built from 15 residues. Germline V gives CDR1 MDHEN, CDR2 SYDVKM. Trimming removed 1 base from V and 2 bases from J, with 10 bases in between. This sample was taken from a study of regulatory T cells in long-lasting Graves disease. In building TCR beta libraries, iRepertoire HTBI primers were used together with Arm-PCR of CDR3 regions. TCRdb passed the multiplex PCR reads through MiXCR, listing each CDR3 protein once. In the table there are hundreds of thousands of distinct CDR3 sequences, 20% to 25% of which are singletons. Time point given: persistent/refractory GD, antithyroid drugs over 5 years with positive TRAb. There was RNA extracted from PBMCs, and the TCR library was made from it.

The sequencing here drew on peripheral blood mononuclear cells (PBMCs), taken when the disease was refractory, from a patient treated with antithyroid drugs. The chain couples TRBV28 to TRBJ2-3; weak D call: TRBD2 (6 bases). This TCR derives from a female donor with Graves disease. The CDR3 coding sequence is TGTGCCAGCAGTTTATTTGGGGGGTTCACAGATACGCAGTATTTT. Encoded protein: CASSLFGGFTDTQYF.